This T cell receptor beta chain was sequenced in a study of cytomegalovirus exposure and HLA in healthy donors. For the study at large: Later, an analysis reported that the 110 or so validation repertoires had used the same platform as the 550 to 750 first-cohort repertoires. The study, taken as a whole, reports: A few CMV-associated chains were confirmed in vitro to be specific for CMV antigens. Reportedly, diagnosis of cytomegalovirus status by the classifier showed high specificity and sensitivity.

While the first cohort had some 700 subjects, the donors belonged to the separate validation cohort of about 130 subjects. Trimming removed 6 bases from V and 7 bases from J, with 16 bases in between. The CDR3 is 14 amino acids. Per the germline V gene, CDR1 is MNHEY and CDR2 is SMNVEV (reference sequence). Using immunoSEQ multiplex PCR, the repertoire was profiled, and TCRdb retains in-frame clones only, with some absent. The data contain tens of thousands of clones, roughly 96% of them singletons. This clone was picked up one time. The antigen is not known. In the same sample, other DNA sequences code for this CDR3.

This clonotype was sampled from a man aged 18 to 30 in good health and CMV-seronegative. The sequencing input was PBMCs. The chain combines TRBV27 with TRBJ1-5, with D possibly being TRBD1 (5 bases). The CDR3 DNA sequence: TGTGCCAGCAGCCAAGGGGCAGGGAGGCAGCCCCAGCATTTT. Translated, it gives CASSQGAGRQPQHF.